The TCR beta chain described here comes from a study of T cell changes during pregnancy in multiple sclerosis. Produced via immunoSEQ multiplex PCR; TCRdb's table is partial and in-frame only. Of approximately 80,000 clones listed, about 93% are singletons. The CDR3 contains 13 residues. Germline V gene sequence: CDR1 MGHRA, CDR2 YSYEKL. Trimming left V 4 bases short and J 1 base short, with 7 bases between. This sequence was found in a female donor in good health, enrolled as a control in a pregnancy study. Sequencing used peripheral blood, obtained in the second trimester of pregnancy. This sequence joins TRBV4-1 and TRBJ1-1; D unclear. Here the CDR3 reads CASSLNRNTEAFF. In nucleotides, the CDR3 is TGCGCCAGCAGCCTAAACAGGAACACTGAAGCTTTCTTT.